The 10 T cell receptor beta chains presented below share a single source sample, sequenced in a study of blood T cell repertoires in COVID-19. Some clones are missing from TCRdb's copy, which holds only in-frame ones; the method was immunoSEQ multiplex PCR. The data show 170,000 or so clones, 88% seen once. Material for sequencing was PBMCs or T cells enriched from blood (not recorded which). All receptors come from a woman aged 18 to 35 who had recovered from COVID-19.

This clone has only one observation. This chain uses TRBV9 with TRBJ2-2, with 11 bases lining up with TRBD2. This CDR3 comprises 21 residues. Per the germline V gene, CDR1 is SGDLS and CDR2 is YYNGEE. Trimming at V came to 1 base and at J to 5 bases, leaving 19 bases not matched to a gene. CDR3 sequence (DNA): TGTGCCAGCAGCGTATTAGCCGTTGGAGCTAGCGGGGGGCTTTGGACCGGGGAGCTGTTTTTT. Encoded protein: CASSVLAVGASGGLWTGELFF.

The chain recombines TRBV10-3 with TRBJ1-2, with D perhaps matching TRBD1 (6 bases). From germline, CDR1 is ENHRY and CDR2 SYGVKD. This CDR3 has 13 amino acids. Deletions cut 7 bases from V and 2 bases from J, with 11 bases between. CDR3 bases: TGTGCCATCAACCGGGACACCAACTATGGCTACACCTTC. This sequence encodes CAINRDTNYGYTF.

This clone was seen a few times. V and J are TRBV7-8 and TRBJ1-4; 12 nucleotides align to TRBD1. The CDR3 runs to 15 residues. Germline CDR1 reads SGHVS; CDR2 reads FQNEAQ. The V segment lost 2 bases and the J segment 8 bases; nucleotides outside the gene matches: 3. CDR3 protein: CASSLFGTGGEKLFF. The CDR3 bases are TGTGCCAGCAGCTTATTTGGGACAGGGGGCGAAAAACTGTTTTTT.

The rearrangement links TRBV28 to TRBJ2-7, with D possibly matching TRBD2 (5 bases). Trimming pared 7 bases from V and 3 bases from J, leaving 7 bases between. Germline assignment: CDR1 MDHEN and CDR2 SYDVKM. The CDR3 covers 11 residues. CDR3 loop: CASTGNYEQYF. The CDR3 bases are TGTGCCAGCACGGGGAACTACGAGCAGTACTTC.

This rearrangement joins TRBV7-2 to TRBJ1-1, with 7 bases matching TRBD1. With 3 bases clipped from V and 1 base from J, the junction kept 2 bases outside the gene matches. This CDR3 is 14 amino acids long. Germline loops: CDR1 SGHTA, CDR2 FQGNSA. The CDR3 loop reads CASSFGTENTEAFF. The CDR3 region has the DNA TGTGCCAGCAGCTTCGGGACAGAGAACACTGAAGCTTTCTTT.

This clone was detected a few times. CDR3 sequence reads: CASSKAAGGDGYTF. CDR3 in DNA: TGTGCCAGCAGCAAGGCAGCAGGGGGCGATGGCTACACCTTC. The gene calls are TRBV7-9 and TRBJ1-2; the match to TRBD1 covers 8 bases. The CDR3 covers 14 residues. Germline V gene lookup returns CDR1 SEHNR and CDR2 FQNEAQ (reference sequence). V lost 5 bases to trimming and J lost 6 bases; unmatched junction nucleotides: 8. Supplemented by reference TRBV7-9 and TRBJ1-2, the full variable domain reads DTGVSQNPRHKITKRGQNVTFRCDPISEHNRLYWYRQTLGQGPEFLTYFQNEAQLEKSRLLSDRFSAERPKGSFSTLEIQRTEQGDSAMYLCASSKAAGGDGYTFGSGTRLTVV.

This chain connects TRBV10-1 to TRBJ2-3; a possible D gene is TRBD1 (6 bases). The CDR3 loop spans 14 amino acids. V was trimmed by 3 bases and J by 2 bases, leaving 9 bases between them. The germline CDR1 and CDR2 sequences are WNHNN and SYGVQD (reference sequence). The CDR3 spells CASSEQGHTDTQYF. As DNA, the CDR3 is TGCGCCAGCAGTGAACAGGGACACACAGATACGCAGTATTTT.

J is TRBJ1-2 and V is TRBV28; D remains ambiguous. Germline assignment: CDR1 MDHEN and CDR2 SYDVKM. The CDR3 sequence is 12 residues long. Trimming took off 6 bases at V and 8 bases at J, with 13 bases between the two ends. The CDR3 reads CASRSGRKGYTF. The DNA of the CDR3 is TGTGCCAGCAGATCTGGGAGGAAAGGCTACACCTTC.

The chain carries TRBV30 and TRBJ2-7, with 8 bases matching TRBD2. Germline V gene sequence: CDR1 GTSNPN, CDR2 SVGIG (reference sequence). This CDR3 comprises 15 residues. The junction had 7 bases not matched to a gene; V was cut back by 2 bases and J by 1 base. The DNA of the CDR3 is TGTGCCTGGAGTACCCGACTAGCGCGATCCTACGAGCAGTACTTC. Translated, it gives CAWSTRLARSYEQYF.

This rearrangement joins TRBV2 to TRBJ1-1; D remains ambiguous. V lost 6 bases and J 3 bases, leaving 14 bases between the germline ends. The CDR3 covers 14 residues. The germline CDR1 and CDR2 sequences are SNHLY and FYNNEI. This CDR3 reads CASRRLEADTEAFF. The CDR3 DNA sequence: TGTGCCAGCAGACGACTGGAGGCGGACACTGAAGCTTTCTTT.